A single sample gave rise to the 30 T cell receptor beta chains below, sequenced in a study of blood T cell repertoires in COVID-19. TCRdb's copy holds only in-frame clones and misses some; the assay was immunoSEQ multiplex PCR. The sample gives 65,000 to 70,000 clones, roughly 86% of which show up once; roughly 4% is in the top ten. Sample: peripheral blood. Receptors originate from a man aged 50-59 years with acute or convalescent COVID-19.

This rearrangement joins TRBV11-2 to TRBJ1-1; tentatively, D is TRBD1 (6 bases). Trimming pared 6 bases from V and 8 bases from J, leaving 13 bases between. CDR3 length equals 12 residues. Germline CDR1 SGHAT, CDR2 FQNNGV. The CDR3 nucleotides read TGTGCCAGCAGGAGGGGGACAAGGGAAGCTTTCTTT. This sequence encodes CASRRGTREAFF.

The chain links TRBV6-2 or TRBV6-3 to TRBJ1-3, with D possibly matching TRBD1 (6 bases). The CDR3 has 17 residues. Germline V gives CDR1 MNHEY, CDR2 SVGEGT. V lost 0 bases, J lost 1 base, and 13 bases lay in between. The CDR3, as DNA: TGTGCCAGCAGTTACTCAACCACCGGGACATCTGGAAACACCATATATTTT. It is translated as CASSYSTTGTSGNTIYF.

This clone showed up just a few times. The rearrangement links TRBV6-1 to TRBJ2-7, with 12 bases fitting TRBD2. CDR1 is MNHNS and CDR2 is SASEGT in the germline V gene. After removal of 3 bases from V and 2 bases from J, the junction contained 2 bases not matched to a gene. The CDR3 sequence is 15 residues long. This CDR3 is CASSDRTSGTYEQYF. The CDR3, as DNA: TGTGCCAGCAGTGACCGGACTAGCGGGACCTACGAGCAGTACTTC.

This chain connects TRBV10-3 to TRBJ1-1; 9 bases are shared with TRBD1. V gave up 2 bases and J gave up 1 base; unmatched junction bases: 5. Germline assignment: CDR1 ENHRY and CDR2 SYGVKD. This CDR3 region has 16 residues. CDR3 coding DNA: TGTGCCATCAGTGAGGCCCCGGGACAGGGGAACACTGAAGCTTTCTTT. Amino acid sequence: CAISEAPGQGNTEAFF.

The rearrangement joins TRBV9 to TRBJ2-1; 10 positions agree with TRBD1. Germline CDR1 SGDLS, CDR2 YYNGEE. J was trimmed by 4 bases and V by 4 bases; bases with no gene match: 11. This CDR3 contains 17 residues. DNA of the CDR3: TGTGCCAGCAGCCCACTGGTTGGGACAGGGGATTACAATGAGCAGTTCTTC. Translated, it gives CASSPLVGTGDYNEQFF. Drawing the rest from reference TRBV9 and TRBJ2-1, the complete variable domain is DSGVTQTPKHLITATGQRVTLRCSPRSGDLSVYWYQQSLDQGLQFLIQYYNGEERAKGNILERFSAQQFPDLHSELNLSSLELGDSALYFCASSPLVGTGDYNEQFFGPGTRLTVL.

This clone has just one count. This CDR3 is CASTEGLAGVGYEQFF. The CDR3 nucleotides read TGTGCCAGCACCGAAGGACTAGCGGGAGTCGGGTATGAGCAGTTCTTC. The V call is TRBV21-1, the J call TRBJ2-1; the D call of TRBD2 is as the table states it, not checked on the DNA. TRBV21-1 is classified as a pseudogene. The CDR3 loop spans 16 amino acids.

The V gene is TRBV6-6, the J gene TRBJ2-7; 14 bases align to TRBD2. There are 16 residues in the CDR3. CDR1 is MNHNY, CDR2 SVGAGI, per germline (reference sequence). The trim removed 2 bases at V and 6 bases at J, leaving 6 bases unmatched. The CDR3 DNA reads TGTGCCAGCAGTTACGGGGGGACTAGCGGGAGTAGCGAGCAGTACTTC. Protein product: CASSYGGTSGSSEQYF.

With regard to this clone: Other DNA sequences in the sample encode the same CDR3. This chain connects TRBV29-1 to TRBJ1-2; D remains ambiguous. CDR1 and CDR2 from the germline V gene are SQVTM and ANQGSEA. Trimming left V 6 bases short and J 5 bases short, with 7 bases between. The CDR3 consists of 10 residues. The CDR3 region has the DNA TGCAGCGTACAAGATTATGGCTACACCTTC. Protein sequence: CSVQDYGYTF.

The chain employs TRBV7-3 and TRBJ2-3, with 8 bases aligning to TRBD1. Germline CDR1 and CDR2: SGHTA and FQGTGA. This CDR3 comprises 15 residues. V shed 5 bases and J 3 bases; nucleotides not matched to a gene: 7. For the CDR3, the DNA is TGTGCCAGCAGCACACGACAGGGGCGGACAGATACGCAGTATTTT. Its translation: CASSTRQGRTDTQYF.

The chain joins TRBV7-3 to TRBJ2-1; tentatively, D is TRBD2 (6 bases). V was clipped by 5 bases and J by 0 bases, with 20 bases between them. The CDR3 length is 18 residues. In germline, CDR1 is SGHTA, CDR2 FQGTGA. This CDR3 reads CASSPQGLSWASYNEQFF. For the CDR3, the DNA is TGTGCCAGCAGCCCCCAGGGACTGTCTTGGGCCTCCTACAATGAGCAGTTCTTC. Looking up the rest from reference TRBV7-3 and TRBJ2-1 gives the full variable domain: GAGVSQTPSNKVTEKGKYVELRCDPISGHTALYWYRQSLGQGPEFLIYFQGTGAADDSGLPNDRFFAVRPEGSVSTLKIQRTERGDSAVYLCASSPQGLSWASYNEQFFGPGTRLTVL.

This chain connects TRBV4-1 to TRBJ1-1; possible D gene TRBD1, 6 bases. V lost 1 base to trimming and J lost 6 bases, with 24 bases between them. Germline V gene data show CDR1 as MGHRA and CDR2 as YSYEKL. The CDR3 runs to 18 residues. In nucleotides, the CDR3 is TGCGCCAGCAGCCAAGGTGGGGTGGAAACAGGGAAGATCGCTGAAGCTTTCTTT. Amino acids: CASSQGGVETGKIAEAFF.

As for this clone: An end of the junction does not agree with germline; a read error may underlie this. This sequence joins TRBV7-7 and TRBJ2-1; TRBD1 matches at 8 bases. This CDR3 spans 15 amino acids. In germline, CDR1 is SSHAT, CDR2 FNYEAQ (reference sequence). The CDR3 region is CASSQGQAAYNEQFF. The DNA for the CDR3 is TGTGCTAGCAGCCAGGGACAGGCCGCCTACAATGAGCAGTTCTTC.

The chain joins TRBV6-6 to TRBJ2-1; tentative D call: TRBD1 (5 bases). Germline CDR1 and CDR2: MNHNY and SVGAGI (reference sequence). This CDR3 has 15 residues. V lost 7 bases, J lost 4 bases, and 17 bases lay in between. This CDR3 is CASKNQGLGYNEQFF. DNA of the CDR3: TGTGCCAGCAAAAATCAGGGTTTGGGGTACAATGAGCAGTTCTTC.

This chain connects TRBV14 to TRBJ2-7; perhaps TRBD2 as D (5 bases). This CDR3 is 20 amino acids long. V was clipped by 2 bases and J by 2 bases, with 28 bases between them. Per germline, CDR1 SGHDN and CDR2 FVKESK. The CDR3 DNA reads TGTGCCAGCAGCCAACTCTTCGGGGATAGGACGGGTAGGAGTCCCTACGAGCAGTACTTC. It yields the protein CASSQLFGDRTGRSPYEQYF.

V and J are TRBV9 and TRBJ2-3; D remains ambiguous. The CDR3 extends over 16 amino acids. Germline V gene data show CDR1 as SGDLS and CDR2 as YYNGEE. V shed 0 bases and J shed 2 bases, with 13 bases lying between them. The CDR3 DNA follows: TGTGCCAGCAGCGTAGGGAGTACTACTCCCACAGATACGCAGTATTTT. This encodes CASSVGSTTPTDTQYF.

The CDR3 DNA sequence: TGTGCCAGCAGTTTGTTGGCGACAGGGAATCAGCCCCAGCATTTT. Translating it yields CASSLLATGNQPQHF. The V gene is TRBV28, the J gene TRBJ1-5; 7 positions agree with TRBD1. Germline CDR1 reads MDHEN; CDR2 reads SYDVKM. Losses at the gene ends were 3 bases for V and 4 bases for J; bases not matched to a gene: 6. The CDR3 runs to 15 residues.

A few counts support this clone. The chain combines TRBV11-1 with TRBJ1-1; tentative D call: TRBD1 (5 bases). The CDR3 totals 12 residues. Trimming shortened V by 4 bases and J by 8 bases, and 11 bases separated the two germline ends. CDR1 SGHAT and CDR2 FQDESV come from the germline V gene (reference sequence). The CDR3 loop is CASSSGPREAFF. The DNA of the CDR3 is TGTGCCAGCAGCTCAGGGCCCCGGGAAGCTTTCTTT.

The CDR3 sequence is CASSADRSEQFF. The CDR3 DNA sequence: TGCGCCAGCAGCGCGGACAGGAGTGAGCAGTTCTTC. The chain carries TRBV5-1 and TRBJ2-1, with TRBD1 matching 7 bases. This CDR3 contains 12 residues. The V and J ends lost 4 bases and 9 bases, in that order; junction bases with no gene match: 4. From germline, CDR1 is SGHRS and CDR2 YFSETQ.

The chain links TRBV19 to TRBJ2-3; 12 bases align to TRBD2. V shed 7 bases, J shed 2 bases, and the junction held 4 bases outside the gene matches. The CDR3 length is 15 residues. From germline, CDR1 is LNHDA and CDR2 SQIVND (reference sequence). The CDR3 region is CASKLAGGPTDTQYF. The CDR3 coding sequence is TGTGCCAGTAAGCTAGCGGGAGGGCCCACAGATACGCAGTATTTT.

The chain couples TRBV4-1 to TRBJ2-1; D possibly corresponds to TRBD1 (6 bases). V gave up 0 bases and J gave up 4 bases, with 16 bases separating them. Germline V CDR1 and CDR2: MGHRA, YSYEKL. CDR3 length: 17 residues. This CDR3 is CASSQEGGRGGYNEQFF. The CDR3 DNA sequence: TGCGCCAGCAGCCAAGAAGGGGGAAGGGGCGGGTACAATGAGCAGTTCTTC.

The V and J genes are TRBV7-2 and TRBJ2-5, with D tentatively TRBD2 (6 bases). V lost 4 bases, J lost 5 bases, and 20 bases lay in between. The CDR3 has 16 amino acids. The germline V gene has CDR1 SGHTA and CDR2 FQGNSA. The CDR3 region is CASSSPSGGAYETQYF. The CDR3 nucleotides are TGTGCCAGCAGCTCTCCGTCCGGCGGGGCTTATGAGACCCAGTACTTC.

The J gene is TRBJ2-2, the V gene TRBV10-3; possibly TRBD1 for D (5 bases). The CDR3 loop spans 16 amino acids. The germline V gene has CDR1 ENHRY and CDR2 SYGVKD. V lost 2 bases and J lost 2, with 12 bases in between. CDR3 region: CAISEQRQTNTGELFF. The CDR3 DNA is TGTGCCATCAGTGAGCAACGACAGACAAACACCGGGGAGCTGTTTTTT.

The genes are TRBV7-8 and TRBJ1-3; D gene uncertain. V lost 4 bases, J lost 0 bases, and 19 bases lay in between. The V gene's germline CDR1 is SGHVS and CDR2 FQNEAQ. This CDR3 comprises 18 residues. The CDR3: CASSSRMESGDSGNTIYF. As DNA, the CDR3 is TGTGCCAGCAGCTCCCGCATGGAGAGTGGTGACTCTGGAAACACCATATATTTT.

This rearrangement joins TRBV27 to TRBJ1-4; D perhaps matches TRBD1 (5 bases). The CDR3 length is 18 residues. Germline V lookup: CDR1 MNHEY, CDR2 SMNVEV (reference sequence). With 7 bases removed from V and 2 bases from J, the gap between germline ends came to 23 bases. CDR3 sequence reads: CASTSRRGRFWTNEKLFF. In nucleotides, the CDR3 is TGTGCCAGCACCTCACGTAGGGGAAGGTTTTGGACTAATGAAAAACTGTTTTTT. Full variable domain (rest looked up from reference TRBV27 and TRBJ1-4): EAQVTQNPRYLITVTGKKLTVTCSQNMNHEYMSWYRQDPGLGLRQIYYSMNVEVTDKGDVPEGYKVSRKEKRNFPLILESPSPNQTSLYFCASTSRRGRFWTNEKLFFGSGTQLSVL.

The rearrangement links TRBV5-1 to TRBJ2-7; 8 bases match TRBD1. With 0 bases clipped from V and 1 base from J, the junction kept 3 bases outside the gene matches. The CDR3 covers 15 residues. From germline, CDR1 is SGHRS and CDR2 YFSETQ. CDR3 coding DNA: TGCGCCAGCAGCTTGGGGACAGGGAGGTCCTACGAGCAGTACTTC. Encoded protein: CASSLGTGRSYEQYF.

CDR3 sequence reads: CSASGQMETQYF. The CDR3 DNA reads as TGCAGTGCTAGTGGCCAGATGGAGACCCAGTACTTC. V is TRBV20-1 and J is TRBJ2-5, with D unresolved. Between the trimmed V and J ends, which lost 3 bases and 5 bases, there was a span of 10 bases. The CDR3 totals 12 residues. Germline V gene sequence: CDR1 DFQATT, CDR2 SNEGSKA (reference sequence).

The V gene is TRBV5-4, the J gene TRBJ1-1, with TRBD1 as a possible D gene (6 bases). This CDR3 spans 12 amino acids. V lost 2 bases and J 8 bases, leaving 10 bases between the germline ends. Germline-derived CDR1 and CDR2 are SGHNT and YYREEE (reference sequence). The CDR3 region has the DNA TGTGCCAGCAGCTTACAGGGTGGGGAAGCTTTCTTT. Protein product: CASSLQGGEAFF.

The chain employs TRBV20-1 and TRBJ1-2; a weak D match, TRBD1 (5 bases). Germline loops: CDR1 DFQATT, CDR2 SNEGSKA (reference sequence). The germline V and J ends were trimmed by 8 bases and 4 bases, with 8 bases remaining between them. The CDR3 covers 10 residues. CDR3: CSTTGYGYTF. The CDR3 DNA reads as TGCAGTACTACAGGCTATGGCTACACCTTC.

This chain connects TRBV30 to TRBJ1-3, with a weak D call TRBD1 (6 bases). CDR1 is GTSNPN and CDR2 is SVGIG in the germline V gene (reference sequence). The CDR3 is 14 residues long. Deletions cut 3 bases from V and 4 bases from J, with 13 bases between. The CDR3: CAWRKSTGGNTIYF. DNA of the CDR3: TGTGCCTGGAGAAAAAGCACAGGGGGAAACACCATATATTTT.

This chain joins TRBV6-5 and TRBJ1-2; tentative D call: TRBD1 (6 bases). V lost 6 bases to trimming and J lost 4 bases, with 15 bases between them. Germline V gene data show CDR1 as MNHEY and CDR2 as SVGAGI. The CDR3 has 14 residues. The CDR3 region is CASRKQGTGYGYTF. The CDR3 DNA reads as TGTGCCAGCAGGAAACAGGGTACCGGCTATGGCTACACCTTC.